In this sample, the clone carrying this T cell receptor beta chain turned up a few times. The sample is drawn from a study of T-cell reconstitution after alpha-beta-depleted transplantation in children. The CDR3 runs to 12 residues. Trimming shortened V by 4 bases and J by 5 bases, and 9 bases separated the two germline ends. CDR1 is SGHRS, CDR2 YFSETQ, per germline. It was with unique molecular identifiers that the TCRbeta library was prepared. TCRdb reanalysed the PCR reads using MiXCR and keeps one entry per CDR3 protein. The sample includes almost 500,000 distinct CDR3 sequences, about 12% of them seen just once.

The sequenced sample was PBMCs from the stem cell graft donor, obtained from the stem cell graft. This sequence was found in a human donor who donated a stem cell graft to a child with combined immunodeficiency. V usage is TRBV5-1 and J usage is TRBJ1-2, with a weak D call TRBD1 (6 bases). CDR3 protein: CASSPDRYGYTF. The CDR3 DNA follows: TGCGCCAGCAGCCCGGACAGATATGGCTACACCTTC. Full variable domain (outside the CDR3, taken from reference TRBV5-1 and TRBJ1-2): KAGVTQTPRYLIKTRGQQVTLSCSPISGHRSVSWYQQTPGQGLQFLFEYFSETQRNKGNFPGRFSGRQFSNSRSEMNVSTLELGDSALYLCASSPDRYGYTFGSGTRLTVV.